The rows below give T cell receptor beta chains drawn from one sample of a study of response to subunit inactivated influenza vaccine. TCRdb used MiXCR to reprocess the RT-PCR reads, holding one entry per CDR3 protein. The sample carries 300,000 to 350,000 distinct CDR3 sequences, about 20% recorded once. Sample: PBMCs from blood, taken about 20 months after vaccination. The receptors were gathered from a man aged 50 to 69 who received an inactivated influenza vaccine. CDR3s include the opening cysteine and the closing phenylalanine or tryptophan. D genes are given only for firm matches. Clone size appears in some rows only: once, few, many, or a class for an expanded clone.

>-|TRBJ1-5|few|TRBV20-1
CSASLGAGRNQPQHF
TGCAGTGCTAGTCTGGGGGCCGGGCGCAATCAGCCCCAGCATTTT
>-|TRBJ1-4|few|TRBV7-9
CASSVTVFGEKLFF
TGTGCCAGCAGCGTGACAGTTTTTGGAGAAAAACTGTTTTTT
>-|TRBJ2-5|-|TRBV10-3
CAIRGLGQGTQYF
TGTGCCATCAGGGGTTTGGGGCAAGGGACCCAGTACTTC
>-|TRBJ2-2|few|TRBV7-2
CASSVGRGSGELFF
TGTGCCAGCAGCGTCGGGCGCGGGTCCGGGGAGCTGTTTTTT
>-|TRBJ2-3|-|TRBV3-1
CASSQGFGATDTQYF
TGTGCCAGCAGCCAAGGATTCGGGGCCACAGATACGCAGTATTTT
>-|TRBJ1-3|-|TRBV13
CASSWTSRNTIYF
TGTGCCAGCAGCTGGACGTCCCGAAACACCATATATTTT
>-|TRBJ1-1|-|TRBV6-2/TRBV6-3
CASSYWGRGTEAFF
TGTGCCAGCAGTTATTGGGGTCGCGGCACTGAAGCTTTCTTT
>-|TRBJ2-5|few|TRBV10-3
CAISENRETQYF
TGTGCCATCAGTGAGAACAGGGAGACCCAGTACTTC
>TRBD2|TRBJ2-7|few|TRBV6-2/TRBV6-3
CASRPPAGTTYEQYF
TGTGCCAGCAGACCCCCTGCGGGGACTACCTACGAGCAGTACTTC
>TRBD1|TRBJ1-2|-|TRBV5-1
CASSSTGEGYTF
TGCGCCAGCAGCTCGACAGGGGAGGGCTACACCTTC
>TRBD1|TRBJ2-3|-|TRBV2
CASSKGQGLGTQYF
TGTGCCAGCAGCAAAGGACAGGGGCTTGGTACGCAGTATTTT
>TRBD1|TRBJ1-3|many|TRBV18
CASSQTGQPGNTIYF
TGTGCCAGCTCACAAACGGGACAGCCTGGAAACACCATATATTTT
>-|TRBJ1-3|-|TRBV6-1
CASRQTAGNTIYF
TGTGCCAGCAGACAGACAGCTGGAAACACCATATATTTT
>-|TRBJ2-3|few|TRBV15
CATSRDGTSTDTQYF
TGTGCCACCAGCAGAGATGGGACTAGCACAGATACGCAGTATTTT
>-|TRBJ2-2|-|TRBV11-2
CASSFGTTGELFF
TGTGCCAGCAGCTTTGGTACTACCGGGGAGCTGTTTTTT
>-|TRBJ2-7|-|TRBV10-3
CAISDSYEQYF
TGTGCCATCAGTGATAGCTACGAGCAGTACTTC
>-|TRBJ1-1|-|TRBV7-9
CASSLAFDRRSVTEAFF
TGTGCCAGCAGCTTAGCTTTTGACAGGAGGTCGGTCACTGAAGCTTTCTTT
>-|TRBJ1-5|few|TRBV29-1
CSARTRDNQPQHF
TGCAGCGCCCGGACTAGAGATAATCAGCCCCAGCATTTT
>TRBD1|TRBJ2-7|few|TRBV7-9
CASSLRTGLNYEQYF
TGTGCCAGCAGCCTACGGACAGGGCTGAACTACGAGCAGTACTTC
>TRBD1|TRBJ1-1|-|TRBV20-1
CSARKTGISTEAFF
TGCAGTGCTAGAAAGACAGGGATAAGTACTGAAGCTTTCTTT
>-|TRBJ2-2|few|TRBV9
CASSVATGTNTGELFF
TGTGCCAGCAGCGTAGCTACGGGGACGAACACCGGGGAGCTGTTTTTT
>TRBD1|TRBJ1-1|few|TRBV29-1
CSVTGTGTTEAFF
TGCAGCGTAACCGGGACAGGGACCACTGAAGCTTTCTTT
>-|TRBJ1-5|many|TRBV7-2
CASSLKGGNQPQHF
TGTGCCAGCAGCTTGAAGGGAGGCAATCAGCCCCAGCATTTT
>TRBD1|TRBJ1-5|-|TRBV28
CASSLQGEEQPQHF
TGTGCCAGCAGTTTGCAGGGGGAGGAACAGCCCCAGCATTTT
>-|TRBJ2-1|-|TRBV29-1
CSAGVTYNEQFF
TGCAGCGCCGGAGTTACCTACAATGAGCAGTTCTTC
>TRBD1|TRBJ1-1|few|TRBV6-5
CASSHGQGDPMNTEAFF
TGTGCCAGCAGTCACGGACAGGGGGACCCCATGAACACTGAAGCTTTCTTT
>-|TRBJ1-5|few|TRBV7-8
CATRQSYSNQPQHF
TGTGCAACCCGACAGAGTTATAGCAATCAGCCCCAGCATTTT
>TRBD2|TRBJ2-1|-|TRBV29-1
CSVATSGGIERFF
TGCAGCGTTGCGACTAGCGGGGGGATTGAGCGGTTCTTC